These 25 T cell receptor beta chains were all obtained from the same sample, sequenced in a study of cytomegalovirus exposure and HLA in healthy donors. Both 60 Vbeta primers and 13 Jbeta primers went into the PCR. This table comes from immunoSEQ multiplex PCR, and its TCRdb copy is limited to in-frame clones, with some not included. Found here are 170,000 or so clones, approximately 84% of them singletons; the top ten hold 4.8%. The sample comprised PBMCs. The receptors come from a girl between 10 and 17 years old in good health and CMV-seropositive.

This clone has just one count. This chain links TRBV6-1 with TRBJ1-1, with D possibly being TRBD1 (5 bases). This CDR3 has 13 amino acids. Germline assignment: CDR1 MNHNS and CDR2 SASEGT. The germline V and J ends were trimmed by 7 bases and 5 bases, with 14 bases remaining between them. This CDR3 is CASTAQGWTEAFF. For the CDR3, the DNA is TGTGCCAGCACCGCTCAGGGTTGGACTGAAGCTTTCTTT.

DNA for the CDR3: TGTGCCAGCAGCGTCCAGGGGTCCGTCTCCTACGAGCAGTACTTC. Protein sequence: CASSVQGSVSYEQYF. V gene TRBV7-6 combines with J gene TRBJ2-7; D might be TRBD1 (6 bases). Between the trimmed V and J ends, which lost 5 bases and 0 bases, there was a span of 14 bases. The CDR3 spans 15 residues. In germline, CDR1 is SGHVS, CDR2 FNYEAQ. Full variable domain (missing parts from reference TRBV7-6 and TRBJ2-7): GAGVSQSPRYKVTKRGQDVALRCDPISGHVSLYWYRQALGQGPEFLTYFNYEAQQDKSGLPNDRFSAERPEGSISTLTIQRTEQRDSAMYRCASSVQGSVSYEQYFGPGTRLTVT.

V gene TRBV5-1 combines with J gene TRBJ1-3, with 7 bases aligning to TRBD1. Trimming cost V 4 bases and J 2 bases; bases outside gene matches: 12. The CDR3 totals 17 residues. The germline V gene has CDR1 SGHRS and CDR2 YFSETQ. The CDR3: CASSLRDSASTGNTIYF. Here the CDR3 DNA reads TGCGCCAGCAGCCTCCGGGACAGCGCATCTACTGGAAACACCATATATTTT.

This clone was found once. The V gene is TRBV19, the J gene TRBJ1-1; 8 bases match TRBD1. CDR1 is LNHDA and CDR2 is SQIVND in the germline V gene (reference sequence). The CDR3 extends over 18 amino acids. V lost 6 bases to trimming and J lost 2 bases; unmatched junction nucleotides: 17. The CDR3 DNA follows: TGTGCCAGTAGCCTTGGCGTGTTGCCAGGGGGCCTCAACACTGAAGCTTTCTTT. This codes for CASSLGVLPGGLNTEAFF.

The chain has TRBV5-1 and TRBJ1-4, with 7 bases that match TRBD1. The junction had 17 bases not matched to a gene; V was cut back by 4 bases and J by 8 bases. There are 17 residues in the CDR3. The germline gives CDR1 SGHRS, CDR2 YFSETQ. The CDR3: CASSPGTAIEVLEKLFF. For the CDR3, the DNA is TGCGCCAGCAGCCCCGGGACAGCCATTGAAGTATTAGAAAAACTGTTTTTT.

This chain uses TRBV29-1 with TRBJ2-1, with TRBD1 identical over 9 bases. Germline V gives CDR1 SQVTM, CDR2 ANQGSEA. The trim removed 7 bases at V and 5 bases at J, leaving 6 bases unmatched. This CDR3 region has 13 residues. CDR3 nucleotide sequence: TGCAGCGGGGGACAGGGATTCGACAATGAGCAGTTCTTC. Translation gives CSGGQGFDNEQFF.

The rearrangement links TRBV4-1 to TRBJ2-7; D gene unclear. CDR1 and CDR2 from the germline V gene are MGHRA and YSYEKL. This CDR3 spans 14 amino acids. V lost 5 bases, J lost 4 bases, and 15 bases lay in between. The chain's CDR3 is CASSWNPQVYEQYF. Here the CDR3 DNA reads TGCGCCAGCAGCTGGAACCCCCAGGTTTACGAGCAGTACTTC.

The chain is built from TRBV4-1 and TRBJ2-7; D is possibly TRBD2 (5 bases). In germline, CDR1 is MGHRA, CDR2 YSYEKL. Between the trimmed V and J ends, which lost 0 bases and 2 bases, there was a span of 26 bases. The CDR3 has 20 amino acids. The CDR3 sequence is CASSQEAALRGSQQAYEQYF. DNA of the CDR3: TGCGCCAGCAGCCAAGAGGCAGCTCTCCGCGGGTCCCAGCAAGCCTACGAGCAGTACTTC.

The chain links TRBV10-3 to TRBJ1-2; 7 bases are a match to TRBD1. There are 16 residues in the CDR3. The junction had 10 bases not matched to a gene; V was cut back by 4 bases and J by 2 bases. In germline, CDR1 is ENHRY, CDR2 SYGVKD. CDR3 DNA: TGTGCCATCAGTGCTTTAAGGGGACAGACGAACTATGGCTACACCTTC. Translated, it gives CAISALRGQTNYGYTF.

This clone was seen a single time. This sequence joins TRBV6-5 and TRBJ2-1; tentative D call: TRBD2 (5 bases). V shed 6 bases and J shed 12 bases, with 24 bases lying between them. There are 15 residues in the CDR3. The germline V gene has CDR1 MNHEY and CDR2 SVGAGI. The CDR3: CASSPIGRLTRGQFF. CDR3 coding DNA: TGTGCCAGCAGCCCCATTGGCCGACTAACCCGGGGGCAGTTCTTC.

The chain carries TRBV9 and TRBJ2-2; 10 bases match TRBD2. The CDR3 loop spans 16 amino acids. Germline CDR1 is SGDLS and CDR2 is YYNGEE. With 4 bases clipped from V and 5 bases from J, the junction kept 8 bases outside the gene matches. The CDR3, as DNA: TGTGCCAGCAGCTCACAAGCGGGGGGGCCAACCGGGGAGCTGTTTTTT. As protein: CASSSQAGGPTGELFF.

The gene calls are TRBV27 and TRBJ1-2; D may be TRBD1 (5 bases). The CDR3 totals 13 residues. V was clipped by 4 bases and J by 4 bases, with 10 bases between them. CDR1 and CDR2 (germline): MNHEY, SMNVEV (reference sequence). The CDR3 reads CASSSGIPYGYTF. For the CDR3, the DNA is TGTGCCAGCAGTTCAGGGATTCCCTATGGCTACACCTTC.

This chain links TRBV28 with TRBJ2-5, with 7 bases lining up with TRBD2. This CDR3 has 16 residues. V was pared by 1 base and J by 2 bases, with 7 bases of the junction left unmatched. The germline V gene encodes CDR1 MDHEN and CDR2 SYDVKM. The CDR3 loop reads CASSLLERESQETQYF. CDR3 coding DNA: TGTGCCAGCAGTTTATTGGAGCGGGAATCTCAAGAGACCCAGTACTTC.

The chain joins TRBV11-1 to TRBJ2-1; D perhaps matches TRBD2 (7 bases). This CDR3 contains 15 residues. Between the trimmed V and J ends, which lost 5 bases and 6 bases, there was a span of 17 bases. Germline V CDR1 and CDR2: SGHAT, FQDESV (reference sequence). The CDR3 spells CASSLRGASPNEQFF. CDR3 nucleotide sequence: TGTGCCAGCAGCCTACGGGGGGCTAGCCCCAATGAGCAGTTCTTC.

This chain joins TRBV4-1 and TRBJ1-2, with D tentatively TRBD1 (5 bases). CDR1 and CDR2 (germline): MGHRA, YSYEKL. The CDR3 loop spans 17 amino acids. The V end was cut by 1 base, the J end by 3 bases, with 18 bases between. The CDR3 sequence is CASSQVPPGHNYYGYTF. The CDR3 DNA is TGCGCCAGCAGCCAAGTACCCCCTGGACACAACTACTATGGCTACACCTTC.

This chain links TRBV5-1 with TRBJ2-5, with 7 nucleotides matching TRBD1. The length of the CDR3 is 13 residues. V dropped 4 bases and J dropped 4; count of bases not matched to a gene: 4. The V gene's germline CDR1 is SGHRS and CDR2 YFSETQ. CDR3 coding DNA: TGCGCCAGCAGCCCCACAGGGGTAGAGACCCAGTACTTC. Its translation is CASSPTGVETQYF.

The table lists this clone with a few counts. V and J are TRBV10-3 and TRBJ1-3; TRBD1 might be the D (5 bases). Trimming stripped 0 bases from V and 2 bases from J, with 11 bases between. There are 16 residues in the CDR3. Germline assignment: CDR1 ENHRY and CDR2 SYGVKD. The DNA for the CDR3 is TGTGCCATCAGTGAGTCGACAGACCCTCCTGGAAACACCATATATTTT. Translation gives CAISESTDPPGNTIYF.

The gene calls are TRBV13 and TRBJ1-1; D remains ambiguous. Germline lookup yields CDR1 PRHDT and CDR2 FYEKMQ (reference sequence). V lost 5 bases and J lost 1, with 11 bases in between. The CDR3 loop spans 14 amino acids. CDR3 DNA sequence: TGTGCCAGCAGCCTGTTCGGAGCGAACACTGAAGCTTTCTTT. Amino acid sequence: CASSLFGANTEAFF. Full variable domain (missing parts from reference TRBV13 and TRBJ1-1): AAGVIQSPRHLIKEKRETATLKCYPIPRHDTVYWYQQGPGQDPQFLISFYEKMQSDKGSIPDRFSAQQFSDYHSELNMSSLELGDSALYFCASSLFGANTEAFFGQGTRLTVV.

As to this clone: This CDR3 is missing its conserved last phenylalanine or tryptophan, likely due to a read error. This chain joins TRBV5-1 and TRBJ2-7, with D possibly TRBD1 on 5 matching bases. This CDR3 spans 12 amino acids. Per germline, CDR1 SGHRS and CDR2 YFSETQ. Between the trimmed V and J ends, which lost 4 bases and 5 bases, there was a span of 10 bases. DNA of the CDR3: TGCGCCAGCAGCGGAAACAGGAACGAGCAGTACCTC. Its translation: CASSGNRNEQYL.

The CDR3 spells CASSIPGTGAFF. The DNA of the CDR3 is TGTGCCAGCAGCATTCCCGGGACTGGGGCTTTCTTT. This chain links TRBV7-9 with TRBJ1-1; D perhaps matches TRBD1 (5 bases). V was pared by 5 bases and J by 11 bases, with 15 bases between. Germline V gene data show CDR1 as SEHNR and CDR2 as FQNEAQ (reference sequence). The CDR3 extends over 12 amino acids.

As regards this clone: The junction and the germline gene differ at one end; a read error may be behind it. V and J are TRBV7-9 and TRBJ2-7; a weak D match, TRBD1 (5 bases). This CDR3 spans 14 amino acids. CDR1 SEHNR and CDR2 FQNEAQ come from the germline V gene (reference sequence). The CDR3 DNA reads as TGTTCCAGCAGCTTACGGCCAGGGAAGCACGAGCAGTACTTC. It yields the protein CSSSLRPGKHEQYF.

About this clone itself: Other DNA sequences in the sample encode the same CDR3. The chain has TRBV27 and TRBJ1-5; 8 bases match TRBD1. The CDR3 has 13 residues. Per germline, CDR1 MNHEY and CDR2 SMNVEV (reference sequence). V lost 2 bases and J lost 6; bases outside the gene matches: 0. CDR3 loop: CASSLDRGQPQHF. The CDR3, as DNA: TGTGCCAGCAGTTTAGACAGGGGTCAGCCCCAGCATTTT.

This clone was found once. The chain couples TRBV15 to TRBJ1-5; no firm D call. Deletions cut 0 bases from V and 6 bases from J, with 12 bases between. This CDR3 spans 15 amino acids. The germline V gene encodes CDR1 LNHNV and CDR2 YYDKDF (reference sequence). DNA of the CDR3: TGTGCCACCAGCAGAGATAGAGGGTTTACTCAGCCCCAGCATTTT. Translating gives CATSRDRGFTQPQHF.

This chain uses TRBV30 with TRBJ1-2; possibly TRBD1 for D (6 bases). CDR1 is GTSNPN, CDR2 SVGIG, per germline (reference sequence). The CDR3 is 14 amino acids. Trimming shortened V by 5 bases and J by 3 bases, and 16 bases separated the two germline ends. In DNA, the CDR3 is TGTGCCTGGGAACGACAGGACCAGTACTATGGCTACACCTTC. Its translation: CAWERQDQYYGYTF. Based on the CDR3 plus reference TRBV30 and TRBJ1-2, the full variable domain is SQTIHQWPATLVQPVGSPLSLECTVEGTSNPNLYWYRQAAGRGLQLLFYSVGIGQISSEVPQNLSASRPQDRQFILSSKKLLLSDSGFYLCAWERQDQYYGYTFGSGTRLTVV.

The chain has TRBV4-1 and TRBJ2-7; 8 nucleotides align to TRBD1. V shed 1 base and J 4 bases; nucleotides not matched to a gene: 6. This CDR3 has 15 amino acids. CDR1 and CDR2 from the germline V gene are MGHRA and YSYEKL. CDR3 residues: CASSQARDRTYEQYF. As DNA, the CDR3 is TGCGCCAGCAGCCAAGCTAGGGACAGGACGTACGAGCAGTACTTC.